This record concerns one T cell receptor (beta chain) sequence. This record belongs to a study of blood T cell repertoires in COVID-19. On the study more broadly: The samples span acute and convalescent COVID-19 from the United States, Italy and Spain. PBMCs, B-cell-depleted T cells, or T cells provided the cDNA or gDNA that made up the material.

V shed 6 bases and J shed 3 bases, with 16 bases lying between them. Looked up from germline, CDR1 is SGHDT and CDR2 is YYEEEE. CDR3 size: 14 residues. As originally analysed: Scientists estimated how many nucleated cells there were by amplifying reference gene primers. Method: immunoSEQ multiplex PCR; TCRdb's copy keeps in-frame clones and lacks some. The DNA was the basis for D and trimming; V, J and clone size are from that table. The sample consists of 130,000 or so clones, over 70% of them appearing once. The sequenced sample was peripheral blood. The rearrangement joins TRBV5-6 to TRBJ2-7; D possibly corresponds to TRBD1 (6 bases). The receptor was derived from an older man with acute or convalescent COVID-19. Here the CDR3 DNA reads TGTGCCAGCACCCGAGGAGCAGGGGTCTACGAGCAGTACTTC. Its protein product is CASTRGAGVYEQYF.